This T cell receptor beta chain was identified during a study of T-cell reconstitution after alpha-beta-depleted transplantation in children. Study-wide results and caveats: From surviving recipient T cells and thymic progenitors came the high day-60 TCRbeta diversity observed in some patients. Several hundred expanded graft clones reportedly were the source of alpha-beta T cells about two months after transplant. T-cell counts and diversity were attributed mostly to newly produced T cells one year after transplant.

The germline gives CDR1 SQVTM, CDR2 ANQGSEA. V lost 4 bases to trimming and J lost 3 bases; unmatched junction nucleotides: 3. The CDR3 sequence is 13 residues long. Points on this clonotype: Antigen specificity is unknown.

Preparation of the TCRbeta library involved a method that used unique molecular identifiers. A single record per CDR3 protein comes from TCRdb applying MiXCR to the PCR reads. The sample has 700,000 or so distinct CDR3 sequences, roughly 13% seen once. This TCR was recovered from a girl aged 2 to 9 with congenital amegakaryocytic thrombocytopenia, due to receive a stem cell transplant. Here the sequenced sample was PBMCs, taken before TCRalphabeta/CD19-depleted stem cell transplant. The chain employs TRBV29-1 and TRBJ2-7; 10 bases are a match to TRBD1. CDR3 region: CSVGTGGLYEQYF. For the CDR3, the DNA is TGCAGCGTTGGGACAGGGGGTCTCTACGAGCAGTACTTC.